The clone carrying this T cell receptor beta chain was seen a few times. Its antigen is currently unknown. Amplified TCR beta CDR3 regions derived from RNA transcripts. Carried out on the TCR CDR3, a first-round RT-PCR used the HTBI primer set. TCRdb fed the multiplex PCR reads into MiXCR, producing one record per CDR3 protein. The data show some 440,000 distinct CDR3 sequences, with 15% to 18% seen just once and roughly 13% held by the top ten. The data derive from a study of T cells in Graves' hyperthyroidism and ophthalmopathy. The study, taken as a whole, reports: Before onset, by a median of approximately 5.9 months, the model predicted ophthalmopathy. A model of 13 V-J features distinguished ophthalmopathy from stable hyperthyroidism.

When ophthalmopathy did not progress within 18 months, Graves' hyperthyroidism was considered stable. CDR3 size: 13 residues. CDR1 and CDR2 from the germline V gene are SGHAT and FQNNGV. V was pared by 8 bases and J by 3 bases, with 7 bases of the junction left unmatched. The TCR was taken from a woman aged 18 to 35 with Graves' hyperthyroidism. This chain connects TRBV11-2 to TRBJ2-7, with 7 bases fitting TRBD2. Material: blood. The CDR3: CASGMGGSYEQYF. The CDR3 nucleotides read TGTGCCAGCGGGATGGGCGGGAGCTACGAGCAGTACTTC.